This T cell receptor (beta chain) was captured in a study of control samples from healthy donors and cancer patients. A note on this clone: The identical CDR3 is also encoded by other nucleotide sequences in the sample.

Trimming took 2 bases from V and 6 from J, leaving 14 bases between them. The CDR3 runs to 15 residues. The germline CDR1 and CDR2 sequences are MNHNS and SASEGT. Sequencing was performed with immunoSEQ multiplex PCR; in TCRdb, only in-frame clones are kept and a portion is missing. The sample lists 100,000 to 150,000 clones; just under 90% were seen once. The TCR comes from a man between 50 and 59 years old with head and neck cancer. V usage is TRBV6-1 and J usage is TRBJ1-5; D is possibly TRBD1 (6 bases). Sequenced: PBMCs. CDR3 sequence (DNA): TGTGCCAGCAGTGAAAGGGGGTTAACAGGTCAGCCCCAGCATTTT. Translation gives CASSERGLTGQPQHF.